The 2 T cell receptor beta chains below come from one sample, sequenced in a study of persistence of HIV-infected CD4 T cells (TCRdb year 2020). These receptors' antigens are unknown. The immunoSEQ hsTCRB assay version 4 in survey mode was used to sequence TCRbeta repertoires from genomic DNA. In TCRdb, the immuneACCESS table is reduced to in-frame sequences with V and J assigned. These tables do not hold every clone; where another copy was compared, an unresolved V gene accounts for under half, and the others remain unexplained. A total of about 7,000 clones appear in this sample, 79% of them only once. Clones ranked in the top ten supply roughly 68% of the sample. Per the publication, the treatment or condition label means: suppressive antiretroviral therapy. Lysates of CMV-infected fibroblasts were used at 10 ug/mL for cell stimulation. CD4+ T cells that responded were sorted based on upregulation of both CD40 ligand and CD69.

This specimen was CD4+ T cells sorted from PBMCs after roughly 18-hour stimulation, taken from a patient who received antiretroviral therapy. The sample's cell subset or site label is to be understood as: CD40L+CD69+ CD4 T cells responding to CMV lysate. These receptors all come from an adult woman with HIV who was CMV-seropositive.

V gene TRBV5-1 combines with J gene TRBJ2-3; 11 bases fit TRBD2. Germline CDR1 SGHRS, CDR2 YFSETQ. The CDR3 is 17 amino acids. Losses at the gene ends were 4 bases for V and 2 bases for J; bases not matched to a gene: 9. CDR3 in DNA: TGCGCCAGCAGCGCTCTAGCGGGGGGCGGGAACACAGATACGCAGTATTTT. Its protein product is CASSALAGGGNTDTQYF.

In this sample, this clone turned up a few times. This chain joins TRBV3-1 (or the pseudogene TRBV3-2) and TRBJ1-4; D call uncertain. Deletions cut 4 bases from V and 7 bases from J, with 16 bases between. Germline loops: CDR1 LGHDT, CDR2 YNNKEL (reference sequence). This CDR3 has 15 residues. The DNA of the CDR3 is TGTGCCAGCAGCCTTTTCAAGGGTCAGGTTGAAAAACTGTTTTTT. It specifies CASSLFKGQVEKLFF.